The source of this T cell receptor beta chain is a study of control samples from healthy donors and cancer patients. Clones were sequenced by immunoSEQ multiplex PCR, and TCRdb holds only the in-frame ones, with some missing. The sample has 95,000 to 150,000 clones, 70% to 90% seen once. V lost 5 bases and J 0 bases, leaving 17 bases between the germline ends. Germline CDR1 is KGHSH and CDR2 is LQKENI. The CDR3 has 18 residues. The source material was blood. The J gene is TRBJ2-6, the V gene TRBV18, with D maybe TRBD1 (5 bases). The receptor was isolated from a man in his sixties in good health. The CDR3 spells CASSSQRQLSSGANVLTF. The CDR3 DNA follows: TGTGCCAGCTCATCTCAAAGACAGCTAAGCTCTGGGGCCAACGTCCTGACTTTC.